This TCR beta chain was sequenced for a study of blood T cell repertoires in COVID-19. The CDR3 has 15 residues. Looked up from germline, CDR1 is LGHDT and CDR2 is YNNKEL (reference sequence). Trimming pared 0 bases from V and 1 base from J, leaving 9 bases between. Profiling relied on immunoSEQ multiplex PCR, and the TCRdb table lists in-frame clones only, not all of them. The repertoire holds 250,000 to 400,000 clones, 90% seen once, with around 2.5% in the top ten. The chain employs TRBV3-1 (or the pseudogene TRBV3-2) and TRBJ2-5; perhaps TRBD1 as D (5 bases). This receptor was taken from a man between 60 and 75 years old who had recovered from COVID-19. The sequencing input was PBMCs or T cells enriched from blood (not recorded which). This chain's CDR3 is CASSQELGLQETQYF. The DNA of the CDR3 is TGTGCCAGCAGCCAAGAACTGGGGCTCCAAGAGACCCAGTACTTC.